The rows below give T cell receptor beta chains drawn from one sample of a study of blood T cell repertoires in COVID-19. Sequencing was performed with immunoSEQ multiplex PCR; in TCRdb, only in-frame clones are kept and a portion is missing. The table lists about 150,000 clones, approximately 83% of them singletons. Sequenced input: peripheral blood. These receptor sequences come from a woman in her fifties or sixties with acute or convalescent COVID-19. The CDR3 runs from the conserved cysteine through the conserved F or W. D genes are given only for firm matches. Some rows have no size entry. The others give once, few or many, or a class for an expanded clone.

V	D	size	J	CDR3	DNA
TRBV28	TRBD1	-	TRBJ1-1	CASSETGMNTEAFF	TGTGCCAGCAGCGAGACAGGGATGAACACTGAAGCTTTCTTT
TRBV19	-	-	TRBJ1-1	CASSTNTLNTEAFF	TGTGCCAGTAGTACAAACACCTTGAACACTGAAGCTTTCTTT
TRBV7-2	-	once	TRBJ2-1	CASSLAPRIHGRRNNEQFF	TGTGCCAGCAGCTTAGCCCCTCGTATACATGGACGGAGGAACAATGAGCAGTTCTTC
TRBV20-1	-	-	TRBJ1-2	CSASVGGLWYGYTF	TGCAGTGCTAGTGTGGGGGGGCTTTGGTATGGCTACACCTTC
TRBV27	-	-	TRBJ1-5	CASTTQGRQPQHF	TGTGCCAGCACTACACAGGGACGACAGCCCCAGCATTTT
TRBV5-5	TRBD1	-	TRBJ1-1	CASSFEGAMNTEAFF	TGTGCCAGCAGCTTCGAGGGGGCCATGAACACTGAAGCTTTCTTT
TRBV4-1	TRBD2	-	TRBJ2-1	CASSLGGAVGNEQFF	TGCGCCAGCAGCCTCGGGGGGGCCGTCGGGAATGAGCAGTTCTTC
TRBV10-1	-	-	TRBJ2-1	CASSESSGQTYNEQFF	TGCGCCAGCAGTGAGTCGAGCGGTCAAACCTACAATGAGCAGTTCTTC
TRBV4-1	TRBD1	-	TRBJ2-2	CASSRGQGWTGELFF	TGCGCCAGCAGCCGTGGACAGGGGTGGACCGGGGAGCTGTTTTTT
TRBV19	TRBD1	-	TRBJ2-1	CASSIGFSGTGGYNEQFF	TGTGCCAGTAGTATAGGGTTTTCGGGGACAGGGGGTTACAATGAGCAGTTCTTC
TRBV7-2	TRBD1	-	TRBJ1-6	CASSYNQGGSPLHF	TGTGCCAGCAGTTATAACCAGGGGGGATCACCCCTCCACTTT
TRBV4-1	-	-	TRBJ2-7	CASSQLGQTYEQYF	TGCGCCAGCAGCCAGTTAGGACAGACCTACGAGCAGTACTTC
TRBV29-1	TRBD1	once	TRBJ1-2	CSVGRTGLNYGYTF	TGCAGCGTGGGCCGGACAGGCCTTAACTATGGCTACACCTTC
TRBV5-6	-	-	TRBJ1-2	CASSAGGSGYTF	TGTGCCAGCAGCGCAGGTGGTTCCGGCTACACCTTC
TRBV27	TRBD1	-	TRBJ1-6	CASSSGQGLTPLHF	TGTGCCAGCAGTTCGGGACAGGGGTTGACACCCCTCCACTTT
TRBV5-1	TRBD2	-	TRBJ2-3	CASSLAVAGGADTQYF	TGCGCCAGCAGCTTGGCTGTAGCGGGGGGGGCAGATACGCAGTATTTT
TRBV19	-	-	TRBJ2-5	CASRSLPWAQETQYF	TGTGCCAGTAGATCCCTCCCGTGGGCTCAAGAGACCCAGTACTTC
TRBV5-1	TRBD1	-	TRBJ2-5	CASSWGQQKETQYF	TGCGCCAGCAGCTGGGGACAGCAAAAAGAGACCCAGTACTTC
TRBV5-1	TRBD1	-	TRBJ2-7	CASSLTNRDSSYEQYF	TGCGCCAGCAGCTTGACTAACCGGGACAGCTCCTACGAGCAGTACTTC
TRBV2	-	-	TRBJ1-2	CASSERQFYGYTF	TGTGCCAGCAGTGAAAGACAGTTCTATGGCTACACCTTC
TRBV10-1	TRBD1	-	TRBJ1-1	CASSEGQGADEAFF	TGCGCCAGCAGTGAGGGACAGGGGGCGGATGAAGCTTTCTTT
TRBV27	-	-	TRBJ2-3	CATRGFSTDTQYF	TGTGCCACCCGGGGGTTTAGCACAGATACGCAGTATTTT
TRBV27	-	-	TRBJ2-2	CASRSTGTKNTGELFF	TGTGCCAGCAGATCGACCGGGACAAAGAACACCGGGGAGCTGTTTTTT
TRBV6-5	-	-	TRBJ2-5	CASSYGVGTGETQYF	TGTGCCAGCAGTTACGGCGTGGGCACGGGGGAGACCCAGTACTTC
TRBV7-9	-	-	TRBJ1-4	CASSLDREKLFF	TGTGCCAGCAGCTTAGACCGGGAAAAACTGTTTTTT
TRBV27	-	-	TRBJ1-6	CASSSGFRGNSPLHF	TGTGCCAGCAGTTCAGGATTCCGGGGTAATTCACCCCTCCACTTT
TRBV2	-	few	TRBJ1-1	CASSDQGWNTEAFF	TGTGCCAGCAGTGACCAGGGTTGGAACACTGAAGCTTTCTTT
TRBV5-4	-	once	TRBJ1-3	CASSVDMIAAGNTIYF	TGTGCCAGCAGCGTGGACATGATAGCGGCTGGAAACACCATATATTTT
TRBV19	TRBD1	-	TRBJ1-5	CASSIARRGRFNQPQHF	TGTGCCAGTAGTATAGCAAGGAGGGGGCGATTCAATCAGCCCCAGCATTTT
TRBV5-1	-	-	TRBJ1-1	CASSITGRAANTEAFF	TGCGCCAGCAGCATTACAGGGCGGGCGGCGAACACTGAAGCTTTCTTT
TRBV6-5	TRBD1	-	TRBJ1-2	CASSRTGGGYTF	TGTGCCAGCAGTCGGACAGGGGGTGGCTACACCTTC
TRBV2	TRBD1	-	TRBJ1-5	CASRGQVGQPQHF	TGTGCCAGCAGGGGACAGGTGGGCCAGCCCCAGCATTTT
TRBV15	-	-	TRBJ2-3	CATSTHRASSTDTQYF	TGTGCCACCAGCACCCACAGGGCTTCTAGCACAGATACGCAGTATTTT
TRBV7-9	TRBD2	-	TRBJ2-3	CASSPGTSGGPTDTQYF	TGTGCCAGCAGCCCGGGGACTAGCGGGGGCCCCACAGATACGCAGTATTTT
TRBV30	-	-	TRBJ2-6	CAWKDRLNSGANVLTF	TGTGCCTGGAAGGACAGACTAAACTCTGGGGCCAACGTCCTGACTTTC
TRBV4-2	TRBD1	once	TRBJ2-4	CASSQGKDRKDKNIQYF	TGTGCCAGCAGCCAAGGAAAGGACAGGAAAGACAAAAACATTCAGTACTTC
TRBV23-1	-	-	TRBJ1-2	CASSPGGAHYGYTF	TGCGCCAGCTCTCCGGGGGGGGCGCACTATGGCTACACCTTC
TRBV7-3	TRBD1	-	TRBJ1-1	CASSKGQGTTEAFF	TGTGCCAGCAGCAAAGGACAGGGGACCACTGAAGCTTTCTTT
TRBV5-1	-	-	TRBJ1-1	CASSLFRRETEAFF	TGCGCCAGCAGCTTGTTCCGACGGGAGACTGAAGCTTTCTTT
TRBV5-1	-	-	TRBJ2-3	CASSVGGDPDTQYF	TGCGCCAGCAGCGTAGGCGGGGACCCAGATACGCAGTATTTT
TRBV10-1	-	-	TRBJ1-2	CASSESTTGNYGYTF	TGCGCCAGCAGTGAGTCGACGACCGGGAACTATGGCTACACCTTC
TRBV30	-	-	TRBJ1-6	CAWSTAGATDNSPLHF	TGTGCCTGGAGTACTGCAGGGGCGACGGATAATTCACCCCTCCACTTT
TRBV4-1	-	-	TRBJ1-2	CASSLVDSKNYGYTF	TGCGCCAGCAGCCTGGTGGACAGCAAGAACTATGGCTACACCTTC
TRBV6-1	-	few	TRBJ1-3	CASSGIQGFSGNTIYF	TGTGCCAGCAGTGGAATACAGGGATTCTCTGGAAACACCATATATTTT
TRBV14	-	-	TRBJ1-1	CASSANPGNTEAFF	TGTGCCAGCAGTGCGAACCCGGGGAACACTGAAGCTTTCTTT
TRBV19	-	-	TRBJ2-2	CASSKRELNTGELFF	TGTGCCAGTAGTAAGAGGGAGCTGAACACCGGGGAGCTGTTTTTT
TRBV6-5	-	-	TRBJ1-5	CASSRRQNNQPQHF	TGTGCCAGCAGTCGACGACAGAACAATCAGCCCCAGCATTTT
TRBV3-1/TRBV3-2	-	-	TRBJ2-3	CASSQDRSPYPVYTQYF	TGTGCCAGCAGCCAAGATCGTTCCCCTTATCCGGTGTATACGCAGTATTTT
TRBV6-5	TRBD1	many	TRBJ1-1	CASGRQGSMNTEAFF	TGTGCCAGCGGAAGACAGGGTTCCATGAACACTGAAGCTTTCTTT
TRBV19	-	-	TRBJ1-6	CASNPLRYNSPLHF	TGTGCCAGTAACCCACTTCGGTATAATTCACCCCTCCACTTT